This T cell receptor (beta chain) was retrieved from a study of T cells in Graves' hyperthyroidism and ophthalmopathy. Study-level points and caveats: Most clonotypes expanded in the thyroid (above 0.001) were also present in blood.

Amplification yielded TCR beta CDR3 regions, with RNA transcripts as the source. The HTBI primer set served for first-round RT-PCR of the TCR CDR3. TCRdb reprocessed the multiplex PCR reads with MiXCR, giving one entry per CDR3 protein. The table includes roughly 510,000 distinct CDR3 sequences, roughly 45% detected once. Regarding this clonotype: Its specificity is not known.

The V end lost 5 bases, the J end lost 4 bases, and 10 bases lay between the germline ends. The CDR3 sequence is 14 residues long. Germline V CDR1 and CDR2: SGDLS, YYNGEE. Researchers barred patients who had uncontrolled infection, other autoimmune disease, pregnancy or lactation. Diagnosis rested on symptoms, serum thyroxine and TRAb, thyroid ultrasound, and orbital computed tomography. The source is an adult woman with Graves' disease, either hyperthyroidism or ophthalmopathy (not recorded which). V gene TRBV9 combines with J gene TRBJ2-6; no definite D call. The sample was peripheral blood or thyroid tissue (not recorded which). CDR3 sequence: CASSSRPGANVLTF. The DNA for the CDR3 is TGTGCCAGCAGTTCACGGCCCGGGGCCAACGTCCTGACTTTC. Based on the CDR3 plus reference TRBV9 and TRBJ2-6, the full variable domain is DSGVTQTPKHLITATGQRVTLRCSPRSGDLSVYWYQQSLDQGLQFLIQYYNGEERAKGNILERFSAQQFPDLHSELNLSSLELGDSALYFCASSSRPGANVLTFGAGSRLTVL.